The T cell receptor (beta chain) under discussion was sequenced for a study of beta chain features in type 1 diabetes. Across the study: Healthy donors and patients showed comparable age, gender and cell yields. Investigators examined more than 90 million sorted cells across all samples.

Points from the study as a whole: Shortening that was moderate but significant affected the TCRB CDR3s of Type 1 diabetes patients in all four CD4+ subsets.

The whole isolated RNA underwent reverse transcription, so sequencing captured expressed TCRB transcripts. The assay was immunoSEQ multiplex PCR, and TCRdb's table has in-frame clones only and misses some. The repertoire consists of roughly 340,000 clones, with around 12% occurring once and the leading ten covering over 0.008%. About this clone: Its cognate antigen is unknown.

Germline CDR1 reads LNHNV; CDR2 reads YYDKDF (reference sequence). This CDR3 is 15 amino acids long. The germline V and J ends were trimmed by 0 bases and 6 bases, with 15 bases remaining between them. Material for sequencing was naive CD4+ T cells from blood. The TCR originated in a woman younger than 35 with type 1 diabetes. The chain combines TRBV15 with TRBJ2-7; maybe TRBD1 (7 bases). DNA for the CDR3: TGTGCCACCAGCAGAGAGGTCAGGGGGGCTGGCGAGCAGTACTTC. It codes for CATSREVRGAGEQYF. Variable domain in full (rest from reference TRBV15 and TRBJ2-7): DAMVIQNPRYQVTQFGKPVTLSCSQTLNHNVMYWYQQKSSQAPKLLFHYYDKDFNNEADTPDNFQSRRPNTSFCFLDIRSPGLGDTAMYLCATSREVRGAGEQYFGPGTRLTVT.